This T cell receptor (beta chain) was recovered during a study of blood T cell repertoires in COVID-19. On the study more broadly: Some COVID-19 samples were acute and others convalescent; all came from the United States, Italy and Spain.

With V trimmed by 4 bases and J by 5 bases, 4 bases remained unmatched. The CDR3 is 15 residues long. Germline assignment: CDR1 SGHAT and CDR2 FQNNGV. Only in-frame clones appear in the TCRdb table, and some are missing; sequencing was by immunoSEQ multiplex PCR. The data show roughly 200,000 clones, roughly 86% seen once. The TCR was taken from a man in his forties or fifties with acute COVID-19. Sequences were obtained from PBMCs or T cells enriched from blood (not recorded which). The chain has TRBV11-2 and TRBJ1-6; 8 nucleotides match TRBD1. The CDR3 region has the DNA TGTGCCAGCAGCTCCAGGGGGCCTGATAATTCACCCCTCCACTTT. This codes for CASSSRGPDNSPLHF.